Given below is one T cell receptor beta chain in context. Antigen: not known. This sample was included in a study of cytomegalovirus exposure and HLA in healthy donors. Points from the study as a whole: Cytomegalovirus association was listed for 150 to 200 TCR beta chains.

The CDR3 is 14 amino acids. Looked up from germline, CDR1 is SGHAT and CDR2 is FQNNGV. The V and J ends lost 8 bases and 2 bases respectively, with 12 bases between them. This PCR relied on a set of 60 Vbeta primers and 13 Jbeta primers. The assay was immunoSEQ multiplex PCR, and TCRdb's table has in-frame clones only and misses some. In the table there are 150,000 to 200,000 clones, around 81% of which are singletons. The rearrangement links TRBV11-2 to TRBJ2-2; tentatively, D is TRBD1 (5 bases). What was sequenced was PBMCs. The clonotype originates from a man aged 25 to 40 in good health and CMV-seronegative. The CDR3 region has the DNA TGTGCCAGCTTGGCCGGACACAACACCGGGGAGCTGTTTTTT. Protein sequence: CASLAGHNTGELFF.